One and the same sample provided the 6 T cell receptor beta chains below, sequenced in a study of T cell repertoires in cytomegalovirus infection. From the reads, TCRdb called clonotypes with MiXCR, one entry per CDR3 protein. The sample records some 400,000 distinct CDR3 sequences, about 33% being singletons. The sequenced sample was PBMCs. Receptors were obtained from a human donor in good health (CMV status not recorded). Some clones in this sample may be carry-over from other donors' samples.

The J gene is TRBJ2-1, the V gene TRBV7-9, with D unresolved. CDR1 and CDR2 (germline): SEHNR, FQNEAQ (reference sequence). With 1 base removed from V and 0 bases from J, the gap between germline ends came to 10 bases. The CDR3 has 16 amino acids. The CDR3 spells CASSLEGPSSYNEQFF. The DNA for the CDR3 is TGTGCCAGCAGCTTAGAGGGTCCTAGCTCCTACAATGAGCAGTTCTTC. Together with reference TRBV7-9 and TRBJ2-1, the CDR3 gives the full variable domain: DTGVSQNPRHKITKRGQNVTFRCDPISEHNRLYWYRQTLGQGPEFLTYFQNEAQLEKSRLLSDRFSAERPKGSFSTLEIQRTEQGDSAMYLCASSLEGPSSYNEQFFGPGTRLTVL.

The chain combines TRBV19 with TRBJ1-5; D gene ambiguous. The CDR3 length is 15 residues. Trimming removed 1 base at V and 4 bases at J, with 11 bases between. Germline-derived CDR1 and CDR2 are LNHDA and SQIVND (reference sequence). CDR3 region: CASSIARTVNQPQHF. DNA of the CDR3: TGTGCCAGTAGTATAGCTCGGACGGTTAATCAGCCCCAGCATTTT.

This clonotype was seen a handful of times. V usage is TRBV6-8 and J usage is TRBJ2-3, with no clear D. CDR1 and CDR2 (germline): MNHGY, SAAAGT. There are 13 residues in the CDR3. V was shortened by 0 bases and J by 6 bases, with 7 bases between the two germline ends. CDR3 loop: CASSYSIRDTQYF. CDR3 sequence (DNA): TGTGCCAGCAGTTACTCCATACGGGATACGCAGTATTTT.

The chain joins TRBV10-3 to TRBJ2-3, with 7 bases that match TRBD1. CDR1 and CDR2 from the germline V gene are ENHRY and SYGVKD. The CDR3 has 12 amino acids. V dropped 6 bases and J dropped 7; count of bases not matched to a gene: 4. As DNA, the CDR3 is TGTGCCATCAGGGAACAGGGGTATACGCAGTATTTT. Its translation is CAIREQGYTQYF.

The sample holds a few counts of this clonotype. V is TRBV6-1 and J is TRBJ1-2; 11 bases are a match to TRBD1. The CDR3 has 15 amino acids. Germline values: CDR1 MNHNS, CDR2 SASEGT. The junction had 9 bases not matched to a gene; V was cut back by 9 bases and J by 3 bases. CDR3 in amino acids: CASLEGTGGDYGYTF. The CDR3, as DNA: TGTGCCAGTCTCGAAGGGACAGGGGGGGACTATGGCTACACCTTC.

The chain combines TRBV5-4 with TRBJ1-2; 7 bases agree with TRBD1. J was trimmed by 4 bases and V by 3 bases; bases with no gene match: 9. CDR1 and CDR2 (germline): SGHNT, YYREEE (reference sequence). The CDR3 contains 15 residues. The CDR3 region is CASSSGGTQSYGYTF. In DNA, the CDR3 is TGTGCCAGCAGCTCAGGGGGGACACAGAGCTATGGCTACACCTTC. The whole variable domain, remainder taken from reference TRBV5-4 and TRBJ1-2, is ETGVTQSPTHLIKTRGQQVTLRCSSQSGHNTVSWYQQALGQGPQFIFQYYREEENGRGNFPPRFSGLQFPNYSSELNVNALELDDSALYLCASSSGGTQSYGYTFGSGTRLTVV.